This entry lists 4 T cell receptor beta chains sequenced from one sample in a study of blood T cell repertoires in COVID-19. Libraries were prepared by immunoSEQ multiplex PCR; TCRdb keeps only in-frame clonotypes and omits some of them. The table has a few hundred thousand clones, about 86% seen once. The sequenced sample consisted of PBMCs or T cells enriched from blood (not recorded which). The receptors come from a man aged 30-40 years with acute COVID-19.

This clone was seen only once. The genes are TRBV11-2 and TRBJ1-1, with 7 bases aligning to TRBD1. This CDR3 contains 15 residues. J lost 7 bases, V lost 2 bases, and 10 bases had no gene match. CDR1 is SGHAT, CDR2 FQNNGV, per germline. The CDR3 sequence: CASSLLRGTVGEAFF. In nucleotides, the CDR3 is TGTGCCAGCAGCTTACTAAGAGGGACAGTAGGTGAAGCTTTCTTT.

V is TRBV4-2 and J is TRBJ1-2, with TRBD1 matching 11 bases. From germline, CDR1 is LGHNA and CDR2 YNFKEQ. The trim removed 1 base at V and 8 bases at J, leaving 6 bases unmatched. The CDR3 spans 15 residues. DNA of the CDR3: TGTGCCAGCAGCCAAGGGACAGGGGGCAATGAGGGCTACACCTTC. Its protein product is CASSQGTGGNEGYTF.

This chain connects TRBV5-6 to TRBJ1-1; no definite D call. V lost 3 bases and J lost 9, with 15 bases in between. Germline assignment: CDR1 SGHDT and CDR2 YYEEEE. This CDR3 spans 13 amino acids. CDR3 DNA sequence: TGTGCCAGCAGCTCCGACACCGAGGGAAAAGCTTTCTTT. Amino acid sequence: CASSSDTEGKAFF.

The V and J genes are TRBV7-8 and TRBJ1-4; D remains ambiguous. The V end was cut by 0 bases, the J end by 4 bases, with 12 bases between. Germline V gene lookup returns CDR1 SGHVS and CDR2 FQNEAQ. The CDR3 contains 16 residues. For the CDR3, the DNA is TGTGCCAGCAGCTTAGCGCCTAGCAGGAATAATGAAAAACTGTTTTTT. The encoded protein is CASSLAPSRNNEKLFF. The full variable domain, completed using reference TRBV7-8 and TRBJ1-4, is GAGVSQSPRYKVAKRGQDVALRCDPISGHVSLFWYQQALGQGPEFLTYFQNEAQLDKSGLPSDRFFAERPEGSVSTLKIQRTQQEDSAVYLCASSLAPSRNNEKLFFGSGTQLSVL.